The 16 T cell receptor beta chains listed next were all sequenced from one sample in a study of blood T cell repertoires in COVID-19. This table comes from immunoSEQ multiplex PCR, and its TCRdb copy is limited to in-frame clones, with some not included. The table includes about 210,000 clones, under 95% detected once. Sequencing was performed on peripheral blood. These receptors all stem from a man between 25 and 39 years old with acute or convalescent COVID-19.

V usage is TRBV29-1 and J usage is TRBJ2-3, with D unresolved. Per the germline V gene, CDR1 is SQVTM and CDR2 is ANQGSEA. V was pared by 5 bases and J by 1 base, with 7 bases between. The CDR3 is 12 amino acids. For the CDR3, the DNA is TGCAGCGTTTACAGCCGCACAGATACGCAGTATTTT. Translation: CSVYSRTDTQYF.

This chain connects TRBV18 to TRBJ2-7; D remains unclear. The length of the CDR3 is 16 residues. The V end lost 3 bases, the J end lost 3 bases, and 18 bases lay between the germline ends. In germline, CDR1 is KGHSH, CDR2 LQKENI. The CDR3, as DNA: TGTGCCAGCTCACCGCAGGTCCATGACCCAAACTACGAGCAGTACTTC. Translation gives CASSPQVHDPNYEQYF.

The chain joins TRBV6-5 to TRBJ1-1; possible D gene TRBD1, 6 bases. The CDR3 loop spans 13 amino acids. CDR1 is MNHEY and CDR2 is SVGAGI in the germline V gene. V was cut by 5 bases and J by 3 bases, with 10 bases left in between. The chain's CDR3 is CASSQGRDTEAFF. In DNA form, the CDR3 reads TGTGCCAGCAGTCAGGGGAGGGACACTGAAGCTTTCTTT.

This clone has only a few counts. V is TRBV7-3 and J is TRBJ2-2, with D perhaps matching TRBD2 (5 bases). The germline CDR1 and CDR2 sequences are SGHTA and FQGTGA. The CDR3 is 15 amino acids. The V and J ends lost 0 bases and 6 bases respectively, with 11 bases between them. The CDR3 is CASSLTASPPGELFF. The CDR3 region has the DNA TGTGCCAGCAGCTTAACGGCTAGCCCTCCCGGGGAGCTGTTTTTT.

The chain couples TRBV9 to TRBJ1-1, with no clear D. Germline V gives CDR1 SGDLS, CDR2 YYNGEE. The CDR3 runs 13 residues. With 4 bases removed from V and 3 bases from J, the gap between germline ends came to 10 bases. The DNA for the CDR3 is TGTGCCAGCAGCTTCCTCGGAGACACTGAAGCTTTCTTT. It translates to CASSFLGDTEAFF.

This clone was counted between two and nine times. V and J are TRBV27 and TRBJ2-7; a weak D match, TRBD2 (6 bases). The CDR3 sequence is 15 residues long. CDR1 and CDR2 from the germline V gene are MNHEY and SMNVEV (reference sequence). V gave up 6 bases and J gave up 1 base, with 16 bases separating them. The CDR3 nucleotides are TGTGCCAGCAGGGCCCTTTCAAGCGGGTCCTACGAGCAGTACTTC. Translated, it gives CASRALSSGSYEQYF.

The CDR3 coding sequence is TGTGCCTGGAGGACAGGGGATTATTCACCCCTCCACTTT. Translating it yields CAWRTGDYSPLHF. The J gene is TRBJ1-6, the V gene TRBV30, with TRBD1 matching over 8 bases. Germline assignment: CDR1 GTSNPN and CDR2 SVGIG (reference sequence). CDR3 size: 13 residues. The ends lost 3 bases at V and 8 bases at J; junction bases unmatched: 3.

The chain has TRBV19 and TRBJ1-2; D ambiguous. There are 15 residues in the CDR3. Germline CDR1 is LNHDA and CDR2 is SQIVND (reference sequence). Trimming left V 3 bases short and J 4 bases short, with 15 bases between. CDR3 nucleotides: TGTGCCAGTAGTATGGTCGGTGGCGGGAGCTATGGCTACACCTTC. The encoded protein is CASSMVGGGSYGYTF.

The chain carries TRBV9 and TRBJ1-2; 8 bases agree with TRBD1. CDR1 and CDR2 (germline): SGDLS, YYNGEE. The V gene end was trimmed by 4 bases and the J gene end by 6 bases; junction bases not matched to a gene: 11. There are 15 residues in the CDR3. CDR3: CASSLIQGVGNGYTF. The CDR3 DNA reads TGTGCCAGCAGCTTAATACAGGGGGTTGGAAATGGCTACACCTTC.

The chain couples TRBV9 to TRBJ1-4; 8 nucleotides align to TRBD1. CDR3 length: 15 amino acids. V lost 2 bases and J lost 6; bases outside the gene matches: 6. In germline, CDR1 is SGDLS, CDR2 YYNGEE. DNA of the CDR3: TGTGCCAGCAGCGTGGCCAGGGGGCCTTATGAAAAACTGTTTTTT. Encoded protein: CASSVARGPYEKLFF.

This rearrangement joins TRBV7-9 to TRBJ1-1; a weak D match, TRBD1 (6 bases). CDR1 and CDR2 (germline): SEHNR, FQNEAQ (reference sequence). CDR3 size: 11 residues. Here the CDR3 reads CASQGRGEAFF. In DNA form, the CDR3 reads TGTGCTAGTCAGGGGAGGGGAGAAGCTTTCTTT.

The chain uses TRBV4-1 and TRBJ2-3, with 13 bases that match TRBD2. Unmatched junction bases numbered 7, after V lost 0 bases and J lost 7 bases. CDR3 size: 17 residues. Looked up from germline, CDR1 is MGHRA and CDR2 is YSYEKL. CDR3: CASSQELGLAGVNTQYF. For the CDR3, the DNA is TGCGCCAGCAGCCAAGAATTAGGACTAGCGGGAGTAAATACGCAGTATTTT.

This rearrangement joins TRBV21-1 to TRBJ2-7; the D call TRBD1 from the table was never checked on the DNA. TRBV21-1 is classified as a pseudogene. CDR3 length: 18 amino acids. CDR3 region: CASSNDRVDSRGNYEQYF. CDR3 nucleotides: TGTGCCAGCAGCAATGACAGGGTGGATTCTCGAGGAAACTACGAGCAGTACTTC.

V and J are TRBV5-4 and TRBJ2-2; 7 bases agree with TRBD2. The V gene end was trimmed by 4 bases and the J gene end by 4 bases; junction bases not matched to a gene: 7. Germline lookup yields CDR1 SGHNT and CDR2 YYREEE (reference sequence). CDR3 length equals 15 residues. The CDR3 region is CASSLTSSGTGELFF. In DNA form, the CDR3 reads TGTGCCAGCAGCCTGACTAGCTCGGGCACCGGGGAGCTGTTTTTT.

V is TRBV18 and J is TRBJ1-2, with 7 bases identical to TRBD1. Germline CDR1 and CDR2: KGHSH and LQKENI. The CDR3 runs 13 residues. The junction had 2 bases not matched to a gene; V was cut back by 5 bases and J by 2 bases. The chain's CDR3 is CASSTGQNYGYTF. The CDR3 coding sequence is TGTGCCAGCTCAACGGGACAGAACTATGGCTACACCTTC.

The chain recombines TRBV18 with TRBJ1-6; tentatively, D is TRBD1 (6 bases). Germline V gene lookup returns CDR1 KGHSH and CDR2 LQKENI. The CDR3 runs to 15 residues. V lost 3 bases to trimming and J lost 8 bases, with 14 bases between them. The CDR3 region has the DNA TGTGCCAGCTCACCGAACAGGGTCAGAGATTCACCCCTCCACTTT. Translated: CASSPNRVRDSPLHF.